A selection of T cell receptor beta chains follows, all from one sample in a study of shared clonotypes between healthy human individuals. Clones were read by immunoSEQ multiplex PCR, and TCRdb kept only the in-frame ones, dropping some. The sample carries about 980,000 clones, more than 75% recorded once. Sequencing input: memory CD4+ T cells sorted from blood. The receptors originated from a man aged 18 to 30 in good health. Each CDR3 is given with its conserved first and last residue. The D gene is left open where the match is weak. Clone size is stated in some rows and not others, as once, few, many or a class when expanded.

TRBV9	15	TRBJ1-3	TRBD1	.	CASSVGTGPGNTIYF	TGTGCCAGCAGCGTAGGGACAGGCCCGGGAAACACCATATATTTT
TRBV4-1	15	TRBJ2-2	TRBD1	.	CASSPDRGRTGELFF	TGCGCCAGCAGCCCGGACAGGGGGCGCACCGGGGAGCTGTTTTTT
TRBV19	17	TRBJ1-5	.	.	CASSPWKGGASNQPQHF	TGTGCCAGTAGCCCTTGGAAGGGGGGGGCTAGCAATCAGCCCCAGCATTTT
TRBV15	16	TRBJ2-3	.	.	CATSRESGWGTDTQYF	TGTGCCACCAGCAGAGAGAGCGGTTGGGGCACAGATACGCAGTATTTT
TRBV7-2	15	TRBJ2-3	.	.	CASSLGGYSTDTQYF	TGTGCCAGCAGCTTAGGCGGATATAGCACAGATACGCAGTATTTT
TRBV15	18	TRBJ2-5	TRBD2	.	CATSRGGTQGLAEETQYF	TGTGCCACCAGCAGAGGAGGGACCCAAGGACTAGCCGAAGAGACCCAGTACTTC
TRBV28	15	TRBJ1-2	TRBD1	.	CASREDRGVRYGYTF	TGTGCCAGCAGGGAGGACAGGGGGGTTCGCTATGGCTACACCTTC
TRBV6-1	15	TRBJ1-5	TRBD1	few	CASREIDRETGPQHF	TGTGCCAGCAGGGAGATCGACAGGGAGACGGGTCCCCAGCATTTT
TRBV2	12	TRBJ1-1	.	few	CASSQFDTSAFF	TGTGCCAGCAGTCAGTTCGACACTTCGGCTTTCTTT
TRBV30	14	TRBJ2-7	.	once	CAWSVSAASYEQYF	TGTGCCTGGAGTGTATCAGCAGCCTCCTACGAGCAGTACTTC
TRBV29-1	12	TRBJ1-1	TRBD1	.	CSTSGQGPEAFF	TGCAGCACGAGTGGACAGGGTCCTGAAGCTTTCTTT
TRBV4-3	14	TRBJ1-5	.	.	CASSQEGGNQPQHF	TGCGCCAGCAGCCAAGAAGGGGGAAATCAGCCCCAGCATTTT
TRBV6-1	14	TRBJ1-6	TRBD1	.	CASRTGGDNSPLHF	TGTGCCAGCAGGACAGGGGGGGATAATTCACCCCTCCACTTT
TRBV6-1	17	TRBJ1-1	.	.	CASSEAVGPWRNTEAFF	TGTGCCAGCAGTGAAGCTGTGGGGCCCTGGCGGAACACTGAAGCTTTCTTT
TRBV10-3	13	TRBJ1-5	.	.	CASHRDGNQPQHF	TGTGCCTCCCACCGGGACGGCAATCAGCCCCAGCATTTT
TRBV10-3	14	TRBJ2-5	TRBD1	.	CAISEGTGQETQYF	TGTGCCATCAGTGAAGGGACAGGCCAAGAGACCCAGTACTTC
TRBV2	17	TRBJ1-6	TRBD1	few	CASRGTGQSSYNSPLHF	TGTGCCAGCAGGGGGACAGGGCAGAGCTCCTATAATTCACCCCTCCACTTT
TRBV5-1	13	TRBJ2-7	TRBD2	.	CASSSGGGYEQYF	TGCGCCAGCAGCTCGGGAGGTGGCTACGAGCAGTACTTC
TRBV7-2	15	TRBJ1-1	.	.	CASSPVGGMNTEAFF	TGTGCCAGCAGCCCTGTAGGGGGAATGAACACTGAAGCTTTCTTT
TRBV7-2	13	TRBJ2-7	.	.	CASSLGSQGEQYF	TGTGCCAGCAGCTTAGGTAGTCAGGGCGAGCAGTACTTC
TRBV7-8	19	TRBJ1-6	TRBD1	.	CASSPSPEGAGQGNSPLHF	TGTGCCAGCAGCCCATCCCCAGAGGGGGCTGGACAGGGTAATTCACCCCTCCACTTT
TRBV4-3	13	TRBJ2-3	.	.	CASSLRLVDTQYF	TGCGCCAGCAGCCTCCGACTAGTAGATACGCAGTATTTT
TRBV2	15	TRBJ2-5	.	.	CASKADRASQATQYF	TGTGCCAGCAAAGCGGACCGAGCAAGTCAAGCGACCCAGTACTTC
TRBV9	15	TRBJ1-2	.	once	CASSEGLGKGYGYTF	TGTGCCAGCAGCGAAGGGTTGGGAAAAGGCTATGGCTACACCTTC
TRBV9	15	TRBJ2-3	TRBD1	once	CASSVAGQGTVTQYF	TGTGCCAGCAGCGTAGCGGGACAGGGTACGGTGACGCAGTATTTT
TRBV7-2	12	TRBJ1-4	.	.	CASSFGNEKLFF	TGTGCCAGCAGCTTCGGGAATGAAAAACTGTTTTTT
TRBV5-5	15	TRBJ2-3	.	.	CASSSRAGIPDTQYF	TGTGCCAGCAGCTCCCGGGCCGGAATTCCAGATACGCAGTATTTT
TRBV2	15	TRBJ1-2	TRBD1	.	CASSVPRTGTYGYTF	TGTGCCAGCAGTGTGCCCCGGACAGGCACCTATGGCTACACCTTC
TRBV19	14	TRBJ2-7	.	.	CASSSGQRSYEQYF	TGTGCCAGTAGTTCCGGACAGCGTTCCTACGAGCAGTACTTC
TRBV5-1	15	TRBJ1-1	.	few	CASGPSQGTGTEAFF	TGCGCCAGCGGCCCATCCCAGGGTACGGGCACTGAAGCTTTCTTT
TRBV30	14	TRBJ2-3	TRBD2	.	CAWHSGGFTDTQYF	TGTGCCTGGCATAGCGGGGGGTTCACAGATACGCAGTATTTT
TRBV7-6	18	TRBJ2-5	TRBD2	.	CASSNRTSGESVQETQYF	TGTGCCAGCAGCAATCGGACTAGCGGGGAAAGCGTCCAAGAGACCCAGTACTTC
TRBV5-1	14	TRBJ1-4	.	.	CASTGGATNEKLFF	TGCGCCAGCACCGGAGGAGCAACTAATGAAAAACTGTTTTTT
TRBV5-4	15	TRBJ2-5	.	.	CASSDRSTTQETQYF	TGTGCCAGCAGCGATCGGAGTACTACCCAAGAGACCCAGTACTTC
TRBV7-2	17	TRBJ2-3	.	.	CASSSPGLFASTDTQYF	TGTGCCAGCAGCTCCCCGGGACTTTTTGCTAGCACAGATACGCAGTATTTT
TRBV27	13	TRBJ1-5	.	.	CASSSYSNQPQHF	TGTGCCAGCAGTTCTTATAGCAATCAGCCCCAGCATTTT
TRBV6-5	14	TRBJ2-7	TRBD2	.	CASSPPGGTNEQYF	TGTGCCAGCAGCCCCCCGGGAGGGACAAACGAGCAGTACTTC
TRBV2	14	TRBJ1-4	TRBD1	.	CASSGDSLNEKLFF	TGTGCCAGCAGTGGGGACAGCTTGAATGAAAAACTGTTTTTT
TRBV27	14	TRBJ2-2	TRBD1	.	CASHRGLATGELFF	TGTGCCAGCCACAGGGGGTTGGCCACCGGGGAGCTGTTTTTT
TRBV30	14	TRBJ1-3	.	.	CAWRPGFSGNTIYF	TGTGCCTGGAGGCCGGGATTCTCTGGAAACACCATATATTTT